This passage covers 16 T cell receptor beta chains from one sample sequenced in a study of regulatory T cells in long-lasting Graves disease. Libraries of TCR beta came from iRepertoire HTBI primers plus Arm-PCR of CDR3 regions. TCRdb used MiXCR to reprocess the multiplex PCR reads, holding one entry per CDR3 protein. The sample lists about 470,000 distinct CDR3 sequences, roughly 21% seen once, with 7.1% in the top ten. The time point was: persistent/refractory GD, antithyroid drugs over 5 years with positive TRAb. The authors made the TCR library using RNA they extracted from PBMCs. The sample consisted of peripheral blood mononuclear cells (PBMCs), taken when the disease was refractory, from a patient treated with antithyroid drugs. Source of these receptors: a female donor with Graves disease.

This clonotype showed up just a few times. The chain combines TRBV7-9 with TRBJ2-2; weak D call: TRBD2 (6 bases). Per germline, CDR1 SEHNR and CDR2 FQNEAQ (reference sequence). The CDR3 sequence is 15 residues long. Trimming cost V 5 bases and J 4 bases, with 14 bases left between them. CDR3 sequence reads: CASSPYDGGTGELFF. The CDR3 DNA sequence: TGTGCCAGCAGCCCTTACGACGGGGGCACCGGGGAGCTGTTTTTT.

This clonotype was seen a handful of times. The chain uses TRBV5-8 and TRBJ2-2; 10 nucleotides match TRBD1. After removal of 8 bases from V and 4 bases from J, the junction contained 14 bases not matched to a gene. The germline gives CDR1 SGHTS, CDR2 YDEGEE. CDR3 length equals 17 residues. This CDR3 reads CASRPLRDRGSTGELFF. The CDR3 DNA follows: TGTGCCAGTAGACCCCTCCGGGACAGGGGATCCACCGGGGAGCTGTTTTTT.

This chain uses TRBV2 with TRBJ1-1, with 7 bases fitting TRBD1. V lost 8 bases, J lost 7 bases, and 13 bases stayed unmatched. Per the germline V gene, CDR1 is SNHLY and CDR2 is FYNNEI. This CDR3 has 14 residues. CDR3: CASVEGAPGGEAFF. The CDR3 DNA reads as TGTGCCAGCGTAGAGGGGGCGCCCGGTGGTGAAGCTTTCTTT.

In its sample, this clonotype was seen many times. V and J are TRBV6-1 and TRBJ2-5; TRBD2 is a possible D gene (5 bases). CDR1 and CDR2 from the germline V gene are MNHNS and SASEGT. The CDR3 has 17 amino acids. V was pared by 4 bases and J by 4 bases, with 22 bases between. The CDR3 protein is CASSARQRPGWPETQYF. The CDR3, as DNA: TGTGCCAGCAGTGCCCGCCAGAGACCGGGGTGGCCAGAGACCCAGTACTTC.

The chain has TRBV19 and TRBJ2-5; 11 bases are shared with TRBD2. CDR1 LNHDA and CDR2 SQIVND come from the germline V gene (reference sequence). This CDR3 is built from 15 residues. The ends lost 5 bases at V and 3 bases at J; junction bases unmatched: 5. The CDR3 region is CASSASLAGEETQYF. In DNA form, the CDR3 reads TGTGCCAGTAGTGCGTCACTAGCGGGGGAAGAGACCCAGTACTTC. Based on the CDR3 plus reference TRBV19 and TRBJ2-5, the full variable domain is DGGITQSPKYLFRKEGQNVTLSCEQNLNHDAMYWYRQDPGQGLRLIYYSQIVNDFQKGDIAEGYSVSREKKESFPLTVTSAQKNPTAFYLCASSASLAGEETQYFGPGTRLLVL.

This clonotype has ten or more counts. The CDR3 nucleotides are TGTGCCAGCAGCTTAATGGGTGACTCCTACGAGCAGTACTTC. This gives the protein CASSLMGDSYEQYF. The chain carries TRBV28 and TRBJ2-7, with D unresolved. The length of the CDR3 is 14 residues. Germline V gene sequence: CDR1 MDHEN, CDR2 SYDVKM. The V end was cut by 6 bases, the J end by 0 bases, with 12 bases between.

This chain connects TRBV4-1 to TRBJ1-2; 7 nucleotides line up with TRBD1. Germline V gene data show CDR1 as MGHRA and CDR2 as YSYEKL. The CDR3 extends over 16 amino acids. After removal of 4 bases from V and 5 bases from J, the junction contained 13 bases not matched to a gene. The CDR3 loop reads CASSPRTGQSLYGYTF. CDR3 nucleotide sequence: TGCGCCAGCAGCCCACGGACGGGACAGAGTCTATATGGCTACACCTTC.

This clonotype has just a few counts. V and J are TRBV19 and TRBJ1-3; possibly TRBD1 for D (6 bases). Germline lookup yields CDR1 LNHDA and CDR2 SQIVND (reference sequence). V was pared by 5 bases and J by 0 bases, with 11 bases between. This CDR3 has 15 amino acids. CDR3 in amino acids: CASSVTGSSGNTIYF. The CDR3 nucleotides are TGTGCCAGTAGTGTAACAGGGAGCTCTGGAAACACCATATATTTT.

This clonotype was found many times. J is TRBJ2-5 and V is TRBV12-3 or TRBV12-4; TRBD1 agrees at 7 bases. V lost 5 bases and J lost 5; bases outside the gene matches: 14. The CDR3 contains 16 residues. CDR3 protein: CASSPDRVRFVETQYF. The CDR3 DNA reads TGTGCCAGCAGTCCCGACAGGGTTAGGTTTGTGGAGACCCAGTACTTC.

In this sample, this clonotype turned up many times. The CDR3 bases are TGCAGTGCTAACAATCCCGGGGGGGATGGAGAGACCCAGTACTTC. The encoded protein is CSANNPGGDGETQYF. The genes are TRBV20-1 and TRBJ2-5, with 8 bases identical to TRBD2. This CDR3 region has 15 residues. V lost 4 bases to trimming and J lost 4 bases; unmatched junction nucleotides: 11. In germline, CDR1 is DFQATT, CDR2 SNEGSKA (reference sequence).

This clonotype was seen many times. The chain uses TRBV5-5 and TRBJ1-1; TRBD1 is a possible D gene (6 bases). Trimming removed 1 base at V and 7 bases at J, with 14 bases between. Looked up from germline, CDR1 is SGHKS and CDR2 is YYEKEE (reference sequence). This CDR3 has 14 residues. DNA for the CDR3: TGTGCCAGCAGCTTGATGGCAGGGGTTAATGAAGCTTTCTTT. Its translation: CASSLMAGVNEAFF. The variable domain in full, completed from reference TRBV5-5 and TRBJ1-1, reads DAGVTQSPTHLIKTRGQQVTLRCSPISGHKSVSWYQQVLGQGPQFIFQYYEKEERGRGNFPDRFSARQFPNYSSELNVNALLLGDSALYLCASSLMAGVNEAFFGQGTRLTVV.

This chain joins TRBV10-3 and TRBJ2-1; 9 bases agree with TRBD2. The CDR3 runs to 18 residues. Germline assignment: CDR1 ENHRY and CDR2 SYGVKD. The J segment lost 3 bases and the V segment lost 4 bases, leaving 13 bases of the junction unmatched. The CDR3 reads CAISADGKREAIYNEQFF. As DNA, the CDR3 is TGTGCCATCAGTGCAGACGGTAAGCGGGAGGCGATCTACAATGAGCAGTTCTTC.

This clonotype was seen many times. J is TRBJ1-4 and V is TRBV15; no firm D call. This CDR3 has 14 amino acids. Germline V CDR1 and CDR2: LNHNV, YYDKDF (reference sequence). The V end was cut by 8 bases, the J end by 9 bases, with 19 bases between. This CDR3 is CATELSRTAKKLFF. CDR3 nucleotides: TGTGCCACCGAACTCTCCAGAACAGCTAAAAAACTGTTTTTT.

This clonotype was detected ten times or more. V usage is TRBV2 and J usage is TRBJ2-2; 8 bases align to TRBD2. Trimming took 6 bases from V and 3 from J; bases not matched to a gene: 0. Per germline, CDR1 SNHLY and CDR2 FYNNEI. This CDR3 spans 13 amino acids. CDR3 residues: CASRLADTGELFF. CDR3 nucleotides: TGTGCCAGCAGACTAGCGGACACCGGGGAGCTGTTTTTT. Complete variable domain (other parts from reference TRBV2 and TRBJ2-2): EPEVTQTPSHQVTQMGQEVILRCVPISNHLYFYWYRQILGQKVEFLVSFYNNEISEKSEIFDDQFSVERPDGSNFTLKIRSTKLEDSAMYFCASRLADTGELFFGEGSRLTVL.

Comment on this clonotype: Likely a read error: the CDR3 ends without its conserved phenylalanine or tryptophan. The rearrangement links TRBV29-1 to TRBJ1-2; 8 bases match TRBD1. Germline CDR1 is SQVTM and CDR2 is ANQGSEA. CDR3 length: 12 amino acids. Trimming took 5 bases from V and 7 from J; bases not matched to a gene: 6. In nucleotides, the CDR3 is TGCAGCGTTCCCGGGACAGGCCCTGGCTACACCCTC. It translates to CSVPGTGPGYTL.

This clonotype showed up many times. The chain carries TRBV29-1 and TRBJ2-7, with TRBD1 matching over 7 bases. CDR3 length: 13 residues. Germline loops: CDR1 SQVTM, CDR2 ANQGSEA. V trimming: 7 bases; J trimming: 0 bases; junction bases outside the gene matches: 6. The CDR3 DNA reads TGCAGCGCCAAGGGACAGAGCTCCTACGAGCAGTACTTC. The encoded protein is CSAKGQSSYEQYF.